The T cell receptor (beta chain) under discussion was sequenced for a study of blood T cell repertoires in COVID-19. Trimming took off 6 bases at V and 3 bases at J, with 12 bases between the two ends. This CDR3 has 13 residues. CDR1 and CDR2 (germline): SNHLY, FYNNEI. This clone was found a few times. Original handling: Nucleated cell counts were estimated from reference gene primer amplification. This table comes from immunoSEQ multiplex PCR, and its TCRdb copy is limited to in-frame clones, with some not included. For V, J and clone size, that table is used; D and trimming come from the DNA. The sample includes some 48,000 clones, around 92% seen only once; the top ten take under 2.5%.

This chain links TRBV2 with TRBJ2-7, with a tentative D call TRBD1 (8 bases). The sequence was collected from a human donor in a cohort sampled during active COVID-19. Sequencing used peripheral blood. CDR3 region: CASRNRGGYEQYF. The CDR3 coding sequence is TGTGCCAGCAGGAACAGGGGGGGCTACGAGCAGTACTTC.